The following is a T cell receptor (beta chain) sequence with its context. What this receptor recognizes is not known. No clone much larger than this one lies a single base away; base qualities are absent. The data were produced on an Illumina HiSeq 1500. TCRdb applied fastp at Q25 and MiXCR to the public reads, then kept only in-frame beta chains. Every CDR3 protein is listed once, alongside the most common genes and DNA of its rows. This sample holds a few hundred thousand distinct CDR3 sequences; approximately 40% were observed only once. The ten largest clones represent more than 40% of the sample. The data derive from a study of T cell repertoires in cytomegalovirus infection (dated by TCRdb to the late 2010s). Regarding the research as a whole: The peptide stimulations were aimed at well-studied HLA-B-restricted epitopes as well as recently identified HLA-C-restricted CMV epitopes, whose presentation resists viral immunomodulation. The HLA type of each donor mattered for the analysis, because public TCR beta signatures pointed to carriage of CMV infection along with the matching HLA type. What the authors observed across the whole study: The ex vivo response was dominated by HLA-C-restricted CMV-specific TCR beta clonotypes, and the single most frequent clonotype in two of eight donors was supplied by these HLA-C-restricted clonotypes. In both this cohort and an independent roughly 330-donor cohort, the cumulative frequency of public TCR beta family members distinguished carriers of CMV infection plus the relevant HLA type.

What the treatment or condition label conveys for this sample: in vitro stimulation with specific CMV peptide epitopes to enrich CMV-specific T cells. The CDR3 runs 15 residues from the cysteine to the phenylalanine. The read is trimmed to its CDR3 DNA, 45 bases read in frame from base 1. The germline V gene specifies SGHVS as CDR1 and FNYEAQ as CDR2. V was cut back by 5 bases and J by 7 bases, leaving a gap of 17 bases between them. This clonotype originated in a human donor in good health (CMV status not recorded). Some clones in this sample may be carry-over from other donors' samples. This sample comprised cultured PBMCs, obtained from culture after CMV antigen stimulation. This receptor chain uses TRBV7-6 and TRBJ1-4, with a tentative D gene TRBD1 over 6 matching bases. The CDR3 protein is CASSRGRGAIEKLFF. The sequenced DNA: TGTGCCAGCAGCCGGGGGCGGGGGGCGATTGAAAAACTGTTTTTT.